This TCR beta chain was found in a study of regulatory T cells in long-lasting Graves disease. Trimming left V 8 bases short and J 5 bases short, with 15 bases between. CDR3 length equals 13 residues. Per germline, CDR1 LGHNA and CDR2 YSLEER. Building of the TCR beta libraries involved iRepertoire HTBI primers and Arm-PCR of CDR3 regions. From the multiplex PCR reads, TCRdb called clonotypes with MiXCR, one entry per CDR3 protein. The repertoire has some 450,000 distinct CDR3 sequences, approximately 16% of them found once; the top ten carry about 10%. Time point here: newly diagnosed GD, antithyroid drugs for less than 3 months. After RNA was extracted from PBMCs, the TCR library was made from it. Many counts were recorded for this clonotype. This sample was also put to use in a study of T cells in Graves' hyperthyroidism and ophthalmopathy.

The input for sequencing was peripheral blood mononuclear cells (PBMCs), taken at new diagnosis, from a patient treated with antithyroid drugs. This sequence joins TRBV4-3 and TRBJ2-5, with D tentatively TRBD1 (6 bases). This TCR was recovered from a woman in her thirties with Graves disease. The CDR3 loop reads CASSRTVTETQYF. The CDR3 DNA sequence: TGCGCCAGCTCCCGGACAGTGACGGAGACCCAGTACTTC.